This is a list of T cell receptor beta chains from one sample in a study of shared T cell receptors in the human thymus. TCRdb's table, derived via immunoSEQ multiplex PCR, lists solely in-frame clones and lacks some. The table lists 700,000 or so clones, over 75% of them singletons. The same data also went into a second study, on human thymus T cells.

The material sequenced was thymocytes. All receptors derive from a girl less than two years old with a congenital heart defect. CDR3s include the opening cysteine and the closing phenylalanine or tryptophan. The D gene is left open where the match is weak. Size values are once, few and many counts, or a class for expanded clones, and some rows have none.

TRBJ1-1 | TRBV9 | . | 14 | . | TGTGCCAGCAGCGTAACAGGGTTGGACACTGAAGCTTTCTTT | CASSVTGLDTEAFF
TRBJ1-1 | TRBV14 | . | 15 | . | TGTGCCAGCAGCCCCTGGACAGCCATGAACACTGAAGCTTTCTTT | CASSPWTAMNTEAFF
TRBJ2-5 | TRBV19 | . | 18 | TRBD2 | TGTGCCAGTAGCCTCGGCGGGACTAGCGGGGAGATAATAGAGACCCAGTACTTC | CASSLGGTSGEIIETQYF
TRBJ2-5 | TRBV19 | . | 16 | TRBD1 | TGTGCCAGTAGTAAGGCCTGGGACAGAAGAGAAGAGACCCAGTACTTC | CASSKAWDRREETQYF
TRBJ1-2 | TRBV19 | . | 15 | . | TGTGCCAGTAGTATAGGAGGCAGGGGCTGGCGTGGCTACACCTTC | CASSIGGRGWRGYTF
TRBJ1-3 | TRBV4-2 | . | 18 | . | TGTGCCAGCAGCCGGATTCGTCGGGGAAGAGGCGCTGGAAACACCATATATTTT | CASSRIRRGRGAGNTIYF
TRBJ2-1 | TRBV9 | few | 18 | TRBD2 | TGTGCCAGCAGCGGAGGACTAGCGGGGGGGCTCGTTAACAATGAGCAGTTCTTC | CASSGGLAGGLVNNEQFF
TRBJ1-5 | TRBV2 | few | 15 | TRBD1 | TGTGCCAGCAGTGAGGAGACAGGGGGCATGCAGCCCCAGCATTTT | CASSEETGGMQPQHF
TRBJ2-1 | TRBV5-6 | . | 13 | . | TGTGCCAGCAGCTACAAGCGGTACAATGAGCAGTTCTTC | CASSYKRYNEQFF
TRBJ1-1 | TRBV18 | . | 12 | TRBD1 | TGTGCCAGCTCGCGGACAGGGGCTGAAGCTTTCTTT | CASSRTGAEAFF
TRBJ1-2 | TRBV2 | . | 13 | . | TGTGCCAGGGGGCCTGCCCGTAACTATGGCTACACCTTC | CARGPARNYGYTF
TRBJ2-6 | TRBV5-1 | few | 17 | TRBD1 | TGCGCCAGCAGCCCAGGGACAGGGGAACCTGGGGCCAACGTCCTGACTTTC | CASSPGTGEPGANVLTF
TRBJ1-2 | TRBV4-1 | . | 16 | . | TGCGCCAGCAGCCAAGTTCAGGACAGCAACAACTATGGCTACACCTTC | CASSQVQDSNNYGYTF
TRBJ1-3 | TRBV15 | . | 17 | . | TGTGCCACCATTCCCATAGACGGAGGCAATTCTGGAAACACCATATATTTT | CATIPIDGGNSGNTIYF
TRBJ2-7 | TRBV4-1 | . | 13 | TRBD1 | TGCGCCAGCAGCCGGGGTACAGGGGGCGAGCAGTACTTC | CASSRGTGGEQYF
TRBJ2-1 | TRBV20-1 | . | 11 | . | TGCAGTGCTGGCAGGGTCGATGAGCAGTTCTTC | CSAGRVDEQFF
TRBJ1-1 | TRBV5-1 | once | 16 | . | TGCGCCAGCAGTTCGGCCCCGGGTCAATTGAACACTGAAGCTTTCTTT | CASSSAPGQLNTEAFF
TRBJ2-3 | TRBV28 | . | 14 | . | TGTGCCAGCCAGGGGAACCCCCCCACAGATACGCAGTATTTT | CASQGNPPTDTQYF
TRBJ1-2 | TRBV4-2 | . | 16 | . | TGTGCCAGCAGCCAAGAACCTAGGGGACTTTCATATGGCTACACCTTC | CASSQEPRGLSYGYTF
TRBJ2-5 | TRBV6-5 | once | 15 | . | TGTGCCAGCAGTTATGTGGGGGGGGCGTGGGAGACCCAGTACTTC | CASSYVGGAWETQYF
TRBJ1-4 | TRBV4-3 | once | 20 | . | TGCGCCAGCAGCCAAGAAACCTCGAGACGCGGGTGTACGGATGGTGAAAAACTGTTTTTT | CASSQETSRRGCTDGEKLFF
TRBJ2-1 | TRBV12-5 | . | 12 | . | TGTGCTAGTGGCTCTTGGTCGGGGGAGGAGTTCTTC | CASGSWSGEEFF
TRBJ2-5 | TRBV28 | . | 17 | . | TGTGCCAGCATAAGGCCAGGAAAAGGTGGTAACCAAGAGACCCAGTACTTC | CASIRPGKGGNQETQYF
TRBJ1-2 | TRBV9 | few | 17 | TRBD1 | TGTGCCAGCAGCGTCGATGCAGGGCCGGGACAGGGCAGGGGCTACACCTTC | CASSVDAGPGQGRGYTF
TRBJ1-5 | TRBV7-8 | . | 19 | . | TGTGCCAGCAGCTTAGTTCGGTCGTTAGGCGGGGGGCTGGATCAGCCCCAGCATTTT | CASSLVRSLGGGLDQPQHF
TRBJ1-1 | TRBV4-1 | . | 18 | . | TGCGCCAGCAGCCAAGATTGGCGGCAGGGGATAATGAACACTGAAGCTTTCTTT | CASSQDWRQGIMNTEAFF
TRBJ1-1 | TRBV10-1 | . | 14 | . | TGCGCCAGCAGTGAGTTGGCAGGGAACACTGAAGCTTTCTTT | CASSELAGNTEAFF
TRBJ1-2 | TRBV10-3 | . | 14 | TRBD1 | TGTGCCATCAGTGGGAAAGGGGGCGCGTATGGCTACACCTTC | CAISGKGGAYGYTF
TRBJ1-2 | TRBV20-1 | . | 11 | . | TGCAGTGTTTCTCCTCAGTCGGGCTACACCTTC | CSVSPQSGYTF
TRBJ2-7 | TRBV30 | . | 12 | TRBD2 | TGTGCCTGGAGGGGAGGGGTCTACGAGCAGTACTTC | CAWRGGVYEQYF
TRBJ1-1 | TRBV5-1 | . | 14 | . | TGCGCCAGTACTCCACAGGGTTGGAAGACTGAAGCTTTCTTT | CASTPQGWKTEAFF
TRBJ1-4 | TRBV19 | . | 18 | . | TGTGCCAGTAGTATAAAGGCCGGGTACAGGGCAACTAATGAAAAACTGTTTTTT | CASSIKAGYRATNEKLFF
TRBJ1-1 | TRBV27 | few | 13 | . | TGTGCCAGCAGTTTAGTTTCGGGGGCTGAAGCTTTCTTT | CASSLVSGAEAFF
TRBJ1-2 | TRBV5-5 | . | 12 | . | TGTGCCAGCAGCTTCAGGGAATGTGGCTACACCTTC | CASSFRECGYTF
TRBJ2-3 | TRBV5-6 | . | 16 | . | TGTGCCAGCAGCTTTGACCCGGGACTGCGCACAGATACGCAGTATTTT | CASSFDPGLRTDTQYF
TRBJ2-7 | TRBV27 | . | 14 | . | TGTGCCAGCAGTCTATTAGGGGAAGGGCACGAGCAGTACTTC | CASSLLGEGHEQYF
TRBJ1-2 | TRBV5-4 | . | 18 | TRBD1 | TGTGCCAGCACACGAAAACCGGGACAGGGTCACGAGGGTCGTGGCTACACCTTC | CASTRKPGQGHEGRGYTF
TRBJ2-2 | TRBV15 | . | 16 | . | TGTGCCACCAGCAGAGAACCGGGGTCCGACACCGGGGAGCTGTTTTTT | CATSREPGSDTGELFF
TRBJ1-1 | TRBV10-3 | . | 15 | . | TGTGCCATCAATAGCGAGAAGGGCGCCGCGACTGAAGCTTTCTTT | CAINSEKGAATEAFF
TRBJ1-2 | TRBV27 | . | 15 | . | TGTGCCAGCAGTTTTAAGTCAGGGCCGGGCTATGGCTACACCTTC | CASSFKSGPGYGYTF
TRBJ2-7 | TRBV11-2 | . | 11 | TRBD2 | TGTGCCAGCAGCCGGGAGGACGAGCAGTACTTC | CASSREDEQYF
TRBJ1-1 | TRBV7-2 | . | 13 | . | TGTGCCAGCAGCGCCGGACAGCCGATTGAAGCTTTCTTT | CASSAGQPIEAFF
TRBJ1-1 | TRBV5-6 | . | 14 | . | TGTGCCAGCAGCTCCGAGGCTAGGAACACTGAAGCTTTCTTT | CASSSEARNTEAFF
TRBJ1-6 | TRBV7-8 | . | 16 | TRBD1 | TGTGCCAGCAGACCACGACAGGGTTCGGAGAATTCACCCCTCCACTTT | CASRPRQGSENSPLHF
TRBJ2-2 | TRBV7-3 | . | 20 | TRBD2 | TGTGCCAGCAGCTTAAAAGGATGGCTAGCGGGGGCCTTGAACACCGGGGAGCTGTTTTTT | CASSLKGWLAGALNTGELFF
TRBJ1-1 | TRBV5-1 | . | 14 | TRBD1 | TGCGCCAGCAGCCAAACGACAGGGGACACTGAAGCTTTCTTT | CASSQTTGDTEAFF
TRBJ1-2 | TRBV5-4 | . | 13 | . | TGTGCCAGCAGCTTGAGGGGAAACTATGGCTACACCTTC | CASSLRGNYGYTF
TRBJ1-6 | TRBV4-1 | . | 17 | . | TGCGCCAGCAGCCAAGCCCCAATGTCGGTAAATAATTCACCCCTCCACTTT | CASSQAPMSVNNSPLHF
TRBJ1-3 | TRBV28 | . | 18 | TRBD1 | TGTGCCAGCAGGACGACAGGGATGGGCCCCAATACTAATTTCACCATATATTTT | CASRTTGMGPNTNFTIYF
TRBJ1-2 | TRBV5-6 | once | 13 | . | TGTGCCTCTCGCGAACGGCCGCCCGGGGGCTACACCTTC | CASRERPPGGYTF
TRBJ1-6 | TRBV5-1 | . | 18 | TRBD1 | TGCGCCAGCAGCTTGGGGGGTCCGGGACAGCCGATAAATTCACCCCTCCACTTT | CASSLGGPGQPINSPLHF
TRBJ2-7 | TRBV6-6 | . | 13 | . | TGTGCCAGCAGTTATCAGGGCTCCTACGAGCAGTACTTC | CASSYQGSYEQYF
TRBJ1-5 | TRBV15 | . | 16 | . | TGTGCCACCAGCAGAGTCCCAGGGGACGGCAATCAGCCCCAGCATTTT | CATSRVPGDGNQPQHF
TRBJ1-1 | TRBV28 | . | 18 | . | TGTGCCACCCTGAGTCCCCAAGTGAGGATCGCCTTCGGGAGTGAAGCTTTCTTT | CATLSPQVRIAFGSEAFF
TRBJ1-3 | TRBV27 | few | 24 | . | TGTGCCAGCAGTATCAGAATAACAGGATGGCAAGGGGCCCTTAGATATACTACTGGAAACACCATATATTTT | CASSIRITGWQGALRYTTGNTIYF
TRBJ2-7 | TRBV6-6 | . | 13 | . | TGTGCCAGCAGTTACTCGAGTATCAGGGAGCAGTACTTC | CASSYSSIREQYF
TRBJ1-2 | TRBV4-3 | . | 13 | . | TGCGCCAGCAGCCAGACAGTATCCTATGGCTACACCTTC | CASSQTVSYGYTF